This TCR beta chain is drawn from a study of tumor and adjacent non-tumor tissue in lung cancer. In the study overall: Histology: 12 adenocarcinoma, a couple of squamous cell carcinoma, 1 small cell lung cancer. Stage I to III disease affected approximately 11 men and 4 or 5 women aged roughly 31 to 85.

This CDR3 comprises 15 residues. The germline gives CDR1 DFQATT, CDR2 SNEGSKA (reference sequence). A word on this clonotype: What it binds is unknown. The junction differs from germline at one of its ends, possibly a read error.

Points from the study as a whole: Tumor repertoires had a smaller top 100 clone share than normal lung.

RNA was extracted from bulk tissue without any cell sorting. TCRbeta libraries were built with three rounds of nested PCR, modified from ARM-PCR. TCRdb itself ran the multiplex PCR reads through MiXCR, one entry per CDR3 protein. The sample has 120,000 or so distinct CDR3 sequences; about 66% are singletons. The rearrangement links TRBV20-1 to TRBJ2-2; TRBD1 aligns across 7 bases. The sequenced sample consisted of lung tumor tissue. The source is a man aged 25-45 years with non-small cell lung cancer. The DNA of the CDR3 is TGTGGTGCTGCCAAACAGGGGTCGAACACCGGGGAGCTGGTTTTT. Amino acid sequence: CGAAKQGSNTGELVF.